This entry concerns a single TCR beta chain. This clonotype was observed a handful of times. The clone's antigen remains unknown. No base quality information exists; no much larger clone differs at one position. TCR beta CDR3 regions were amplified from RNA transcripts. The TCR CDR3 was subjected to a first round of RT-PCR using the HTBI primer set and the Qiagen OneStep RT-PCR kit. The libraries were constructed in a second round of multiplex PCR and then size-selected and purified. Libraries were sequenced paired-end with 100 bp reads on an Illumina HiSeq2000. The study's processing was this. Raw data were processed with SOAPnuke, discarding reads with adapters, uncalled bases, mean Phred below 15, or no exact constant-primer or identifier match. COPE v1.2.5 was used to merge the high-quality paired reads, and each unique nucleotide sequence was defined as a clonotype. Clonotypes were aligned to IMGT TRBV, TRBD and TRBJ reference segments using MiTCR v1.1. The analysis included only V-J combinations with a frequency above 0.0001, which together covered around 99% of the repertoires. A TCS score was defined as the ratio of F50 (clonal expansion) to E x V (chaos), with BLOSUM62-based TCRdist applied between CDR3 peptides within each V-J. Welch's t-statistics and random forest reduced 500 to 650 V-J features to about 13, which were used in a naive Bayes classifier (R e1071). TCRdb ran its own pipeline on the public reads, namely fastp trimming at Q25 and MiXCR clone calling, and kept in-frame beta chains. Every distinct CDR3 protein forms one entry, paired with its most common genes and DNA. These V and J calls originate from TCRdb's pipeline instead of the authors' own analysis. The sample yields roughly 400,000 distinct CDR3 sequences; around 25% were counted once. The ten largest clonotypes hold 73% of the sample.

This entry is derived from a study of T cells in Graves' hyperthyroidism and ophthalmopathy (dated by TCRdb to about 2019). Broadly, across the study: Peripheral blood samples were taken at initial diagnosis, before any treatment was given. TCR Vbeta CDR3 sequencing of 130 to 150 peripheral blood samples (about 45 ophthalmopathy, over 70 hyperthyroidism and roughly 17 progressor patients) is reported in the paper. After blood sampling, hyperthyroidism patients were treated with methimazole at a starting dose of 30 mg daily, and ophthalmopathy patients were treated with high-dose intravenous methylprednisolone. The 100 discovery patients were divided at random into training and test sets in a 7:3 ratio. Prospective prediction of ophthalmopathy was tested in an independent validation cohort of 18 to 20 hyperthyroidism patients and approximately 17 patients who later progressed to ophthalmopathy. A discovery cohort of approximately 100 patients, 43 with Graves' ophthalmopathy and 55 to 60 with stable Graves' hyperthyroidism, was used to find distinguishing TCR V-J signatures. In addition, the study compared T-cell repertoires in thyroid tissue and in blood from roughly six Graves' hyperthyroidism patients.

What the work shows at the level of the full study, not this receptor alone: During validation, the model predicted progression to ophthalmopathy a median of approximately 7 months ahead of onset, with approximately 71% sensitivity and 72.22% specificity. Sample size was not statistically predetermined, and blinding of investigators to group allocation was not performed. Most expanded thyroid clonotypes (frequency above 0.001) were also detected in blood, suggesting blood repertoires may reflect thyroid immune responses. A model built on a 13 V-J signature distinguished ophthalmopathy from stable hyperthyroidism, reaching about 89% sensitivity and around 82% specificity in cross-validation and 80%/75% in testing.

Trimming at the junction amounts to 3 bases on V and 6 bases on J, and the germline ends lie 11 bases apart. The CDR3 measures 13 amino acids from cysteine to phenylalanine. Left in the record is the CDR3 DNA by itself, 39 bases read in frame from the first base. A patient counted as having stable Graves' hyperthyroidism if no progression to ophthalmopathy occurred over 18 months of follow-up. The hyperthyroidism patients were between 18 and 65 years old and newly diagnosed, with a disease duration of less than 2 months. Any patient with an uncontrolled infection, another autoimmune disease, pregnancy or lactation was excluded. Clinical symptoms, serum thyroxine and TRAb, thyroid ultrasound, and orbital computed tomography formed the basis for the diagnoses. PBMCs were separated from over 9 ml of fresh peripheral blood using Ficoll-Paque density gradient centrifugation. Total RNA was extracted using Trizol reagent, and RNA quality was assessed on an Agilent 2100 Bioanalyzer.

The chain is assembled from TRBV12-3 or TRBV12-4 and TRBJ1-2; TRBD1 is possibly the D segment (6 matching bases). The receptor was derived from a man in his forties or fifties with Graves' hyperthyroidism. Sequenced input: blood. This receptor has the CDR3 CASSFLQGDGYTF. Here is the DNA: TGTGCCAGCAGTTTCTTACAGGGCGATGGCTACACCTTC.